The 2 T cell receptor beta chains below were found in one sample sequenced in a study of shared clonotypes between healthy human individuals. Using immunoSEQ multiplex PCR, the repertoire was profiled, and TCRdb retains in-frame clones only, with some absent. Here the sample spans some 530,000 clones, roughly 80% being singletons. Sequenced material: PBMCs. The receptors come from a woman between 35 and 50 years old in good health. Some clones in this sample may be carry-over from other donors' samples.

The V and J genes are TRBV19 and TRBJ1-1; 7 positions agree with TRBD1. Looked up from germline, CDR1 is LNHDA and CDR2 is SQIVND (reference sequence). This CDR3 is 17 amino acids long. V trimming: 1 base; J trimming: 0 bases; junction bases outside the gene matches: 8. CDR3 sequence (DNA): TGTGCCAGTAGTATAGGCAGGGGGATCCCCATGAACACTGAAGCTTTCTTT. This encodes CASSIGRGIPMNTEAFF.

Comments on this clone: This may arise from a read error, as a much more abundant clone is one base away. The J gene is TRBJ2-3, the V gene TRBV5-1; weak D call: TRBD1 (6 bases). The V gene's germline CDR1 is SGHRS and CDR2 YFSETQ. The CDR3 sequence is 16 residues long. V lost 4 bases and J 4 bases, leaving 19 bases between the germline ends. The CDR3 coding sequence is TGCGCCAGCAGCGTCTACGGGACACCCAGTTCAGATACGCAGTATTTT. Protein sequence: CASSVYGTPSSDTQYF.